The clone carrying this T cell receptor beta chain was detected a few times. TCRdb reanalysed the 5' RACE reads using MiXCR and keeps one entry per CDR3 protein. This sample has some 62,000 distinct CDR3 sequences, with roughly 30% found just once. CDR1 and CDR2 from the germline V gene are SEHNR and FQNEAQ (reference sequence). This CDR3 spans 17 amino acids. V lost 5 bases and J lost 4; bases outside the gene matches: 12. The TCR was taken from a female donor with breast cancer. Material: tumor-infiltrating naive CD4+ T cells sorted from the breast tumor. Sample subset: naive CD4+ T cells, CD4+CD45RA+CD25-. This chain connects TRBV7-9 to TRBJ2-1; 9 positions agree with TRBD2. The CDR3 sequence: CASSRLLSSGSYNEQFF. For the CDR3, the DNA is TGTGCCAGCAGCCGACTTCTAAGTAGCGGGAGTTACAATGAGCAGTTCTTC. The whole variable domain, filled in from reference TRBV7-9 and TRBJ2-1, reads DTGVSQNPRHKITKRGQNVTFRCDPISEHNRLYWYRQTLGQGPEFLTYFQNEAQLEKSRLLSDRFSAERPKGSFSTLEIQRTEQGDSAMYLCASSRLLSSGSYNEQFFGPGTRLTVL.